This T cell receptor (beta chain) is drawn from a study of blood T cell repertoires in COVID-19 (dated by TCRdb to between 2020 and 2021). Regarding the study in general: Samples covering the acute and convalescent phases of COVID-19 were provided by collaborators in the United States, Italy and Spain. HLA class I and class II types, where available, came from metadata supplied by the sample provider rather than from assay-based typing. Nearly every sample came with metadata listing a de-identified subject ID, COVID-19 status, age in years and sex. The material from the prospective study consisted of cDNA or gDNA derived from T cells, B-cell-depleted T cells, or PBMCs. A freely available public database, intended as a resource for researchers studying the immune response to SARS-CoV-2, is where the repertoires were released. Samples came from the ongoing ImmuneRACE study (first 160 participants) plus 1,254 subjects from 6 global collaborators. The dataset comprised deeply sampled blood TCRbeta repertoires from subjects exposed to, actively infected with, or recovered from COVID-19.

The paper as a whole reports these results and caveats: The quantity of clinical and demographic metadata differed by source and by participant and was supplied without curation.

The junction shows trimming of 2 bases on V and 7 bases on J, and the gene matches do not reach 7 bases of it. The CDR3 measures 15 amino acids from cysteine to phenylalanine. Just CDR3 DNA is preserved here, 45 bases in frame from base 1. Looking up the germline V gene yields CDR1 MDHEN and CDR2 SYDVKM. As concerns this clone: Which antigen it targets is not known. No quality values exist for individual bases; no much larger clone is one base distant.

Collaborating institutions collected whole blood in K2EDTA tubes following their own protocols. For TCRbeta analysis, collaborators shipped samples as frozen whole blood, isolated PBMCs, or DNA extracted from either of those sample types. TCRbeta CDR3 regions were amplified from genomic DNA by means of the immunoSEQ Assay, a bias-controlled multiplex PCR. On the study's bioinformatics: The number of nucleated cells in each sample was estimated from the amplification of reference gene primers within the assay. Sequence reads were collapsed and filtered to measure the absolute abundance of every unique TCRbeta CDR3 rearrangement. For each sample, productive Simpson clonality was calculated by taking the square root of Simpson's diversity index across productive rearrangements. TCRdb retrieved this table from immuneACCESS and kept in-frame rearrangements only. Not all clones are present; in checked studies, unresolved V genes account for under half, and no reason is known for the remainder. V, J and clone size are taken as reported in that table, and D and trimming were inferred from the DNA itself. The sample records 47,000 or so clones, 82% of which are singletons. About 2.9% of the sample goes to the ten largest clones.

This receptor chain uses TRBV28 and TRBJ1-4; 7 junctional bases match TRBD1. Sequencing was performed on peripheral blood. The sequence derives from a woman aged 55-69 years with acute or convalescent COVID-19. The base sequence is TGTGCCAGCAGTTTAAAGACAGGGAGAAGTGAAAAACTGTTTTTT. It specifies CASSLKTGRSEKLFF.